These T cell receptor beta chains were read from a single sample in a study of early stage breast cancer tumors. Measured with immunoSEQ multiplex PCR; TCRdb has only the in-frame clones, and not every one. The data hold fewer than 650 clones, with approximately 80% observed a single time. The source material was normal breast tissue next to the tumor. These TCRs come from a person between 35 and 49 years old with breast cancer. Both conserved end residues are part of each CDR3. A D gene is named only where the DNA matches it firmly. Rows give clone size only sometimes, using once, few, many, or a class for an expanded clone.

d_gene: TRBD2; j_gene: TRBJ2-3; v_gene: TRBV2; abundance: .; CDR3aa: CASSVTSGSRDTQYF; CDR3nt: TGTGCCAGCAGTGTGACTAGCGGGAGCCGGGATACGCAGTATTTT
d_gene: .; j_gene: TRBJ2-3; v_gene: TRBV7-2; abundance: .; CDR3aa: CASSFWVDKMYF; CDR3nt: TGTGCCAGCAGCTTCTGGGTGGATAAAATGTATTTT
d_gene: .; j_gene: TRBJ1-1; v_gene: TRBV11-2; abundance: .; CDR3aa: CASSLAVDILNTEAFF; CDR3nt: TGTGCCAGCAGCTTAGCGGTAGACATACTGAACACTGAAGCTTTCTTT
d_gene: .; j_gene: TRBJ2-1; v_gene: TRBV9; abundance: few; CDR3aa: CASSVEIQNNNEQFF; CDR3nt: TGTGCCAGCAGCGTAGAGATCCAGAATAACAATGAGCAGTTCTTC
d_gene: .; j_gene: TRBJ2-7; v_gene: TRBV7-3; abundance: few; CDR3aa: CASSLFVGYEQYF; CDR3nt: TGTGCCAGCAGCTTATTCGTCGGGTACGAGCAGTACTTC
d_gene: .; j_gene: TRBJ2-7; v_gene: TRBV4-1; abundance: few; CDR3aa: CASSQEAGTSYEQYF; CDR3nt: TGCGCCAGCAGCCAAGAAGCCGGGACCTCCTACGAGCAGTACTTC
d_gene: .; j_gene: TRBJ2-3; v_gene: TRBV7-2; abundance: .; CDR3aa: CASSPPPTSDTQYF; CDR3nt: TGTGCCAGCAGCCCCCCTCCAACGTCAGATACGCAGTATTTT
d_gene: TRBD1; j_gene: TRBJ1-4; v_gene: TRBV5-3; abundance: .; CDR3aa: CARSLRDSVNEKLFF; CDR3nt: TGTGCCAGAAGCTTGAGGGACAGCGTTAATGAAAAACTGTTTTTT
d_gene: TRBD2; j_gene: TRBJ2-5; v_gene: TRBV27; abundance: .; CDR3aa: CASSLAGGKQETQYF; CDR3nt: TGTGCCAGCAGTTTAGCCGGGGGGAAACAAGAGACCCAGTACTTC
d_gene: TRBD1; j_gene: TRBJ1-2; v_gene: TRBV9; abundance: .; CDR3aa: CASSAAPGTDYGYTF; CDR3nt: TGTGCCAGCAGCGCTGCTCCCGGGACAGACTATGGCTACACCTTC
d_gene: .; j_gene: TRBJ1-2; v_gene: TRBV5-2; abundance: .; CDR3aa: CASKINGVRKTYGYTF; CDR3nt: TGTGCCAGCAAGATAAACGGAGTACGAAAGACCTATGGCTACACCTTC
d_gene: .; j_gene: TRBJ1-2; v_gene: TRBV9; abundance: .; CDR3aa: CASSVRTSGGYGYTF; CDR3nt: TGTGCCAGCAGCGTAAGGACTTCGGGCGGCTATGGCTACACCTTC
d_gene: .; j_gene: TRBJ1-1; v_gene: TRBV30; abundance: .; CDR3aa: CAWSLTYGGQTEAFF; CDR3nt: TGTGCCTGGAGTCTAACATATGGGGGGCAGACTGAAGCTTTCTTT
d_gene: .; j_gene: TRBJ2-1; v_gene: TRBV29-1; abundance: .; CDR3aa: CSVEDPDRSSYNEQFF; CDR3nt: TGCAGCGTTGAAGATCCTGACAGGAGCTCCTACAATGAGCAGTTCTTC
d_gene: .; j_gene: TRBJ2-7; v_gene: TRBV20-1; abundance: .; CDR3aa: CILTGPSEQYF; CDR3nt: TGCATTTTGACAGGTCCCTCAGAGCAGTACTTC
d_gene: TRBD1; j_gene: TRBJ1-1; v_gene: TRBV5-6; abundance: .; CDR3aa: CASSRPGGGTEAFF; CDR3nt: TGTGCCAGCAGCCGCCCAGGGGGCGGAACTGAAGCTTTCTTT
d_gene: .; j_gene: TRBJ1-4; v_gene: TRBV5-5; abundance: .; CDR3aa: CASRTDSATNEKLFF; CDR3nt: TGTGCCAGCAGGACGGACAGTGCAACTAATGAAAAACTGTTTTTT
d_gene: .; j_gene: TRBJ2-7; v_gene: TRBV19; abundance: .; CDR3aa: CASSLGPVEEQYF; CDR3nt: TGTGCCAGTAGTCTGGGGCCTGTTGAGGAGCAGTACTTC
d_gene: TRBD2; j_gene: TRBJ2-1; v_gene: TRBV6-1; abundance: .; CDR3aa: CATLTSGAYNEQFF; CDR3nt: TGTGCCACCCTGACTAGCGGGGCCTACAATGAGCAGTTCTTC
d_gene: TRBD1; j_gene: TRBJ2-7; v_gene: TRBV15; abundance: .; CDR3aa: CATSPRQGNYEQYF; CDR3nt: TGTGCCACCAGCCCCCGACAGGGTAACTACGAGCAGTACTTC
d_gene: .; j_gene: TRBJ1-1; v_gene: TRBV28; abundance: .; CDR3aa: CASRPMAVSTEAFF; CDR3nt: TGTGCCAGCAGACCAATGGCTGTTAGCACTGAAGCTTTCTTT
d_gene: .; j_gene: TRBJ2-1; v_gene: TRBV28; abundance: .; CDR3aa: CASSPLSGEYNEQFF; CDR3nt: TGTGCCAGCAGCCCTCTCTCAGGGGAGTACAATGAGCAGTTCTTC